This T cell receptor (beta chain) came from a study of blood T cell repertoires in COVID-19. Study-wide context: Sources were T cells, B-cell-depleted T cells, or PBMCs; the material itself was cDNA or gDNA.

Original data processing: Reference gene primer amplification gave nucleated cell count estimates. This table comes from immunoSEQ multiplex PCR, and its TCRdb copy is limited to in-frame clones, with some not included. That table gives V, J and clone size, and the DNA gave D and trimming. The sample records over 40,000 clones, approximately 82% being singletons. The table lists this clone with a count of one. The clonotype comes from a human donor in a cohort sampled during active COVID-19. Sequencing used peripheral blood.

CDR3 bases: TGTGCCTCGGACACGATCAATGAAAAACTGTTTTTT. Translating it yields CASDTINEKLFF. The chain links TRBV30 to TRBJ1-4, with D possibly being TRBD1 (5 bases). Germline CDR1 GTSNPN, CDR2 SVGIG (reference sequence). The CDR3 covers 12 residues. Trimming left V 7 bases short and J 5 bases short, with 11 bases between. Full variable domain (remainder filled in from reference TRBV30 and TRBJ1-4): SQTIHQWPATLVQPVGSPLSLECTVEGTSNPNLYWYRQAAGRGLQLLFYSVGIGQISSEVPQNLSASRPQDRQFILSSKKLLLSDSGFYLCASDTINEKLFFGSGTQLSVL.